This T cell receptor beta chain was retrieved from a study of cytomegalovirus exposure and HLA in healthy donors. Study-wide results and caveats: Three chains linked to CMV were shown in vitro to be specific for CMV antigens.

Concerning this clone itself: What it binds is not known.

Germline CDR1 LNHDA, CDR2 SQIVND (reference sequence). The CDR3 covers 15 residues. J lost 4 bases, V lost 4 bases, and 4 bases had no gene match. The PCR ran on 60 Vbeta and 13 Jbeta primers. Clones were sequenced by immunoSEQ multiplex PCR, and TCRdb holds only the in-frame ones, with some missing. The sample lists 95,000 to 150,000 clones, around four fifths occurring once. The sample was PBMCs. The chain carries TRBV19 and TRBJ2-1; 10 bases agree with TRBD2. This TCR derives from a woman between 40 and 50 years old in good health and CMV-seropositive. The CDR3 nucleotides read TGTGCCAGTAGTAGAGGACTAGCGGAATACAATGAGCAGTTCTTC. Translated, it gives CASSRGLAEYNEQFF.